This T cell receptor beta chain was profiled in a study of shared clonotypes between healthy human individuals. CD45RA-negative memory and CD45RA+ naive subsets were split from the CD4+ cells. The table came from immunoSEQ multiplex PCR; TCRdb's copy has only in-frame clones and leaves some out. The table has over a million clones, 98% seen once. Sequencing was done on a sample of naive CD4+ T cells sorted from blood. Subset here: CD45RA+ positively selected. The sequence came from a man between 25 and 39 years old in good health.

The CDR3 region is CASSVARANEQFF. The DNA for the CDR3 is TGTGCCAGCAGCGTCGCCAGGGCTAATGAGCAGTTCTTC. This chain connects TRBV9 to TRBJ2-1; D may be TRBD1 (5 bases). The length of the CDR3 is 13 residues. The ends were cut back, 2 bases at V and 7 bases at J, with 10 bases in the middle. Germline CDR1 is SGDLS and CDR2 is YYNGEE.